Listed here are 24 T cell receptor beta chains from one sample, sequenced in a study of blood T cell repertoires in COVID-19. The repertoire was sequenced with immunoSEQ multiplex PCR; TCRdb's copy has only in-frame clones and lacks some. The sample lists 95,000 to 150,000 clones; over 80% were seen once. Sequencing was done on a sample of PBMCs or T cells enriched from blood (not recorded which). The receptors were gathered from a young woman who had recovered from COVID-19.

The rearrangement joins TRBV7-3 to TRBJ2-2, with unresolved D. Trimming left V 3 bases short and J 6 bases short, with 14 bases between. Germline values: CDR1 SGHTA, CDR2 FQGTGA. CDR3 length: 15 residues. CDR3 nucleotides: TGTGCCAGCAGCTTGGTGGGCCAAGTCCCCGGGGAGCTGTTTTTT. As protein: CASSLVGQVPGELFF.

V usage is TRBV11-2 and J usage is TRBJ1-5; TRBD1 is a possible D gene (5 bases). Trimming stripped 0 bases from V and 7 bases from J, with 10 bases between. The length of the CDR3 is 14 residues. Germline CDR1 and CDR2: SGHAT and FQNNGV. The CDR3: CASSLDGGIQPQHF. CDR3 nucleotides: TGTGCCAGCAGCTTAGACGGGGGGATACAGCCCCAGCATTTT.

This clone was seen a handful of times. The gene calls are TRBV24-1 and TRBJ2-2; tentative D call: TRBD1 (5 bases). The V end was cut by 10 bases, the J end by 1 base, with 12 bases between. The germline CDR1 and CDR2 sequences are KGHDR and SFDVKD. The CDR3 totals 14 residues. The CDR3: CATTFQGNTGELFF. In nucleotides, the CDR3 is TGTGCCACTACATTCCAGGGGAACACCGGGGAGCTGTTTTTT.

The chain is built from TRBV18 and TRBJ1-1, with D tentatively TRBD1 (5 bases). CDR1 is KGHSH, CDR2 LQKENI, per germline. Trimming cost V 3 bases and J 4 bases, with 9 bases left between them. The CDR3 consists of 13 residues. The CDR3 sequence: CASSPLRGTEAFF. For the CDR3, the DNA is TGTGCCAGCTCACCCCTAAGGGGCACTGAAGCTTTCTTT.

The chain has TRBV18 and TRBJ1-2; TRBD1 might be the D (6 bases). Trimming shortened V by 3 bases and J by 0 bases, and 11 bases separated the two germline ends. Per the germline V gene, CDR1 is KGHSH and CDR2 is LQKENI. This CDR3 contains 15 residues. Written as DNA, the CDR3 is TGTGCCAGCTCACCCCTAGGGGGGGCTAACTATGGCTACACCTTC. It encodes CASSPLGGANYGYTF.

The rearrangement uses TRBV19 and TRBJ2-5; no clear D. CDR3 length: 12 amino acids. Per the germline V gene, CDR1 is LNHDA and CDR2 is SQIVND (reference sequence). Trimming took off 3 bases at V and 3 bases at J, with 5 bases between the two ends. CDR3 nucleotide sequence: TGTGCCAGTAGTATTGCGGAAGAGACCCAGTACTTC. Encoded protein: CASSIAEETQYF.

J is TRBJ2-1 and V is TRBV6-2 or TRBV6-3; TRBD2 agrees at 7 bases. Germline trimming cut 2 bases from V and 6 bases from J; bases unmatched to any gene: 10. Germline V CDR1 and CDR2: MNHEY, SVGEGT. The CDR3 has 16 residues. CDR3 sequence reads: CASSYRLGGSPNEQFF. CDR3 nucleotide sequence: TGTGCCAGCAGTTACCGGCTGGGCGGGAGCCCCAATGAGCAGTTCTTC.

This chain uses TRBV9 with TRBJ2-1; D is perhaps TRBD2 (7 bases). Trimming stripped 3 bases from V and 8 bases from J, with 18 bases between. CDR3 length equals 15 residues. Germline V gives CDR1 SGDLS, CDR2 YYNGEE. This chain's CDR3 is CASSESGTTFDEQFF. Written as DNA, the CDR3 is TGTGCCAGCAGCGAAAGCGGGACAACCTTCGATGAGCAGTTCTTC.

In nucleotides, the CDR3 is TGTGCAAGTCGCCACCACTGGGGGCAGGAGACCCAGTACTTC. This gives the protein CASRHHWGQETQYF. The rearrangement joins TRBV12-2 to TRBJ2-5; TRBD1, the table's D call, was not compared with the DNA. TRBV12-2 counts as a pseudogene. The CDR3 totals 14 residues.

This clone was counted only a few times. The gene calls are TRBV11-2 and TRBJ2-2, with 15 bases aligning to TRBD2. CDR1 SGHAT and CDR2 FQNNGV come from the germline V gene. V shed 1 base and J 6 bases; nucleotides not matched to a gene: 3. The CDR3 extends over 17 amino acids. CDR3 in amino acids: CASSLGGLAGGSGELFF. CDR3 bases: TGTGCCAGCAGCTTAGGGGGACTAGCGGGAGGCTCCGGGGAGCTGTTTTTT.

The chain has TRBV3-1 (or the pseudogene TRBV3-2) and TRBJ1-3; 7 positions agree with TRBD1. V shed 3 bases and J 0 bases; nucleotides not matched to a gene: 5. Germline loops: CDR1 LGHDT, CDR2 YNNKEL (reference sequence). The CDR3 has 16 amino acids. The CDR3: CASSHSDRTSGNTIYF. In DNA form, the CDR3 reads TGTGCCAGCAGCCACTCGGACAGGACCTCTGGAAACACCATATATTTT.

This clone was seen a few times. The chain carries TRBV6-1 and TRBJ1-4; the match to TRBD1 covers 9 bases. CDR1 is MNHNS and CDR2 is SASEGT in the germline V gene. The junction had 5 bases not matched to a gene; V was cut back by 1 base and J by 8 bases. This CDR3 has 15 residues. In DNA form, the CDR3 reads TGTGCCAGCAGTGAAGTGTACAGGGGGCGGGAAAAACTGTTTTTT. It specifies CASSEVYRGREKLFF.

This chain uses TRBV4-2 with TRBJ2-2, with D possibly matching TRBD2 (6 bases). Germline CDR1 is LGHNA and CDR2 is YNFKEQ. The CDR3 has 12 amino acids. With 8 bases removed from V and 7 bases from J, the gap between germline ends came to 11 bases. CDR3 coding DNA: TGTGCCAGCGGCGGGACGCTCGGGGAGCTGTTTTTT. Amino acids: CASGGTLGELFF.

The chain carries TRBV5-1 and TRBJ2-1, with D unresolved. CDR3 size: 12 residues. Between the trimmed V and J ends, which lost 0 bases and 10 bases, there was a span of 8 bases. CDR1 is SGHRS, CDR2 YFSETQ, per germline. This chain's CDR3 is CASSLESWEQFF. CDR3 sequence (DNA): TGCGCCAGCAGCTTGGAGAGTTGGGAGCAGTTCTTC.

V and J are TRBV5-5 and TRBJ2-7; 9 bases are a match to TRBD1. This CDR3 spans 13 amino acids. In germline, CDR1 is SGHKS, CDR2 YYEKEE (reference sequence). J was trimmed by 5 bases and V by 5 bases; bases with no gene match: 5. This chain's CDR3 is CASRQQGADEQYF. The CDR3 bases are TGTGCCAGCAGACAACAGGGGGCCGACGAGCAGTACTTC.

The chain links TRBV7-6 to TRBJ2-5, with 10 bases that match TRBD2. CDR3 length equals 16 residues. CDR1 SGHVS and CDR2 FNYEAQ come from the germline V gene. Trimming at V came to 1 base and at J to 2 bases, leaving 4 bases not matched to a gene. The CDR3 region is CASSLGSAGGQETQYF. CDR3 bases: TGTGCCAGCAGCTTAGGGTCAGCGGGAGGGCAAGAGACCCAGTACTTC.

Here the CDR3 reads CASLPSGPGANVLTF. Written as DNA, the CDR3 is TGTGCCAGCCTCCCTTCAGGGCCTGGGGCCAACGTCCTGACTTTC. The rearrangement links TRBV18 to TRBJ2-6; the D gene is possibly TRBD1 (5 bases). Germline CDR1 reads KGHSH; CDR2 reads LQKENI. This CDR3 comprises 15 residues. Deletions cut 8 bases from V and 2 bases from J, with 13 bases between. The full variable domain, with the rest looked up from reference TRBV18 and TRBJ2-6, is NAGVMQNPRHLVRRRGQEARLRCSPMKGHSHVYWYRQLPEEGLKFMVYLQKENIIDESGMPKERFSAEFPKEGPSILRIQQVVRGDSAAYFCASLPSGPGANVLTFGAGSRLTVL.

The J gene is TRBJ1-6, the V gene TRBV7-8; 9 nucleotides line up with TRBD1. This CDR3 has 15 residues. The V gene's germline CDR1 is SGHVS and CDR2 FQNEAQ. V shed 1 base, J shed 10 bases, and the junction held 5 bases outside the gene matches. CDR3 sequence reads: CASSLGTGGWSPLHF. The CDR3 bases are TGTGCCAGCAGCTTAGGAACAGGGGGCTGGTCACCCCTCCACTTT.

The chain recombines TRBV18 with TRBJ2-7, with 8 positions matching TRBD2. Germline CDR1 and CDR2: KGHSH and LQKENI. J lost 3 bases, V lost 5 bases, and 12 bases had no gene match. The CDR3 consists of 16 residues. For the CDR3, the DNA is TGTGCCAGCTCATCCCCGACTAGCGAGAAGATCTACGAGCAGTACTTC. Protein: CASSSPTSEKIYEQYF. Full variable domain (missing parts from reference TRBV18 and TRBJ2-7): NAGVMQNPRHLVRRRGQEARLRCSPMKGHSHVYWYRQLPEEGLKFMVYLQKENIIDESGMPKERFSAEFPKEGPSILRIQQVVRGDSAAYFCASSSPTSEKIYEQYFGPGTRLTVT.

The J gene is TRBJ2-1, the V gene TRBV28, with 7 bases aligning to TRBD2. Germline V gives CDR1 MDHEN, CDR2 SYDVKM. With V trimmed by 5 bases and J by 2 bases, 12 bases remained unmatched. This CDR3 region has 17 residues. The CDR3 bases are TGTGCCAGCAGTCCGGTCACTAGCGACAAAACCTACAATGAGCAGTTCTTC. Protein product: CASSPVTSDKTYNEQFF.

The rearrangement joins TRBV28 to TRBJ2-1; TRBD2 matches at 8 bases. This CDR3 comprises 13 residues. Germline lookup yields CDR1 MDHEN and CDR2 SYDVKM. Unmatched junction bases numbered 1, after V lost 2 bases and J lost 7 bases. This chain's CDR3 is CASSLIAGNEQFF. The CDR3 DNA reads as TGTGCCAGCAGTTTAATAGCGGGAAATGAGCAGTTCTTC.

Concerning this clone: A junction end diverges from the germline sequence, so it may reflect a read error. This rearrangement joins TRBV5-5 to TRBJ2-1; weak D call: TRBD2 (5 bases). Germline values: CDR1 SGHKS, CDR2 YYEKEE (reference sequence). This CDR3 comprises 16 residues. Here the CDR3 reads CGSMGKTTVSYNEQFF. DNA for the CDR3: TGTGGCAGCATGGGGAAGACTACCGTTTCCTACAATGAGCAGTTCTTC.

The chain couples TRBV29-1 to TRBJ1-2, with 9 bases aligning to TRBD1. The ends lost 7 bases at V and 8 bases at J; junction bases unmatched: 11. The CDR3 runs 13 residues. Germline CDR1 is SQVTM and CDR2 is ANQGSEA. CDR3 nucleotides: TGCAGCGCTCAACCGGGACAGGGTAGGGGCTACACCTTC. Protein sequence: CSAQPGQGRGYTF. The full variable domain, in which reference TRBV29-1 and TRBJ1-2 provide the parts outside the CDR3, is SAVISQKPSRDICQRGTSLTIQCQVDSQVTMMFWYRQQPGQSLTLIATANQGSEATYESGFVIDKFPISRPNLTFSTLTVSNMSPEDSSIYLCSAQPGQGRGYTFGSGTRLTVV.

Ten or more counts support this clone. The chain joins TRBV14 to TRBJ2-2; 8 bases are a match to TRBD1. Per the germline V gene, CDR1 is SGHDN and CDR2 is FVKESK. This CDR3 comprises 17 residues. The junction had 8 bases not matched to a gene; V was cut back by 0 bases and J by 5 bases. CDR3 residues: CASSQDVARGRTGELFF. DNA for the CDR3: TGTGCCAGCAGCCAAGATGTCGCCAGGGGGCGTACCGGGGAGCTGTTTTTT.